The rows below give T cell receptor beta chains drawn from one sample of a study of T-cell reconstitution after alpha-beta-depleted transplantation in children. TCRdb itself ran the PCR reads through MiXCR, one entry per CDR3 protein. The sample holds some 78,000 distinct CDR3 sequences; roughly 13% are singletons and the top ten take 25% to 30%. This specimen was PBMCs, mostly from graft donor cells, taken 180 days after TCRalphabeta/CD19-depleted stem cell transplant. The receptors were gathered from a male patient under 10 years old who had a stem cell transplant for acute lymphoblastic leukemia, so the T cells may come from the graft donor. Both conserved end residues are part of each CDR3. A D gene is named only where the DNA matches it firmly. Rows may omit the clone size; those that give it use once, few, many or a size class.

cdr3_nt cdr3_aa v_call d_call j_call cdr3_length clone_size
TGTGCCATCAGTGAGGCCGGGACAGTTTCCACAGATACGCAGTATTTT CAISEAGTVSTDTQYF TRBV10-3 TRBD1 TRBJ2-3 16 .
TGCGCCAGCAGTGAGTCGGTGGCGTATGGCTACACCTTC CASSESVAYGYTF TRBV10-1 . TRBJ1-2 13 many
TGCGCCAGCAGCTTGGAGTTAGCGGGGCGGGAGACCCAGTACTTC CASSLELAGRETQYF TRBV5-1 TRBD2 TRBJ2-5 15 few
TGCGCCAGCAGTGATTGGGACAACTACGAGCAGTACTTC CASSDWDNYEQYF TRBV10-1 . TRBJ2-7 13 few
TGCAGTGCTCGTAGCACAGATACGCAGTATTTT CSARSTDTQYF TRBV20-1 . TRBJ2-3 11 .
TGCGCCAGCAGCCAAGATGCGAGCGGGAGGCGCACAGATACGCAGTATTTT CASSQDASGRRTDTQYF TRBV4-3 TRBD2 TRBJ2-3 17 many
TGTGCCAGCAGCCCTAGGACTAGCGGAAACATTCAGTACTTC CASSPRTSGNIQYF TRBV3-1 TRBD2 TRBJ2-4 14 .
TGTGCCAGCAGTCCTGGGACAGGAGGAGGCTACACCTTC CASSPGTGGGYTF TRBV6-5 TRBD1 TRBJ1-2 13 many
TGCGCCAGCAGCTCCCGGGGGGGGGGTCCGAACACTGAAGCTTTCTTT CASSSRGGGPNTEAFF TRBV5-1 . TRBJ1-1 16 .
TGTGCCAGCAGCTTGCTAGGGAGGAATGAAAAACTGTTTTTT CASSLLGRNEKLFF TRBV5-6 . TRBJ1-4 14 .
TGTGCCAGCAGCCCCGCATGCAATCAGCCCCAGCATTTT CASSPACNQPQHF TRBV7-6 . TRBJ1-5 13 once
TGTGCCAGCAGCCTCTTTCCCGAACTTGAAGCTTTCTTT CASSLFPELEAFF TRBV7-9 . TRBJ1-1 13 .
TGTGCCAGCAGTTTATCCCCTAGAAGGCTTGGCTACACCTTC CASSLSPRRLGYTF TRBV27 . TRBJ1-2 14 .
TGTGCCAGCAGCTCCGGGACAGCCGGCAATCAGCCCCAGCATTTT CASSSGTAGNQPQHF TRBV9 TRBD1 TRBJ1-5 15 .
TGTGCCAGCAGACGGGACAGCCTCAACACTGAAGCTTTCTTT CASRRDSLNTEAFF TRBV12-3/TRBV12-4 TRBD1 TRBJ1-1 14 .